The text below deals with one T cell receptor beta chain. Its antigen remains unknown. The protocol was immunoSEQ multiplex PCR, while the TCRdb copy is restricted to in-frame clones and leaves out a portion. Of 30,000 to 40,000 clones listed, roughly 92% are singletons. This record comes from a study of graft-versus-host responses after intestinal transplantation. Whole-study results and caveats: Present in recipient marrow, GvH clones included some that appeared first in ileum or blood. Individuals carrying graft-donor T cell macrochimerism showed high graft-versus-host to host-versus-graft clonal ratios in allografts.

CDR1 is SGHVS and CDR2 is FQNEAQ in the germline V gene. This CDR3 region has 17 residues. V was clipped by 4 bases and J by 4 bases; unmatched bases: 9. This chain links TRBV7-8 with TRBJ1-3, with 11 bases matching TRBD1. The sample in question was unstimulated CD8+ T cells sorted from spleen or lymph node cells, obtained before transplant. This TCR came from a human donor who was the organ donor for an intestinal transplant. This chain's CDR3 is CASSSPGDRGTGNTIYF. CDR3 bases: TGTGCCAGCAGCTCACCCGGGGACAGGGGGACCGGAAACACCATATATTTT.